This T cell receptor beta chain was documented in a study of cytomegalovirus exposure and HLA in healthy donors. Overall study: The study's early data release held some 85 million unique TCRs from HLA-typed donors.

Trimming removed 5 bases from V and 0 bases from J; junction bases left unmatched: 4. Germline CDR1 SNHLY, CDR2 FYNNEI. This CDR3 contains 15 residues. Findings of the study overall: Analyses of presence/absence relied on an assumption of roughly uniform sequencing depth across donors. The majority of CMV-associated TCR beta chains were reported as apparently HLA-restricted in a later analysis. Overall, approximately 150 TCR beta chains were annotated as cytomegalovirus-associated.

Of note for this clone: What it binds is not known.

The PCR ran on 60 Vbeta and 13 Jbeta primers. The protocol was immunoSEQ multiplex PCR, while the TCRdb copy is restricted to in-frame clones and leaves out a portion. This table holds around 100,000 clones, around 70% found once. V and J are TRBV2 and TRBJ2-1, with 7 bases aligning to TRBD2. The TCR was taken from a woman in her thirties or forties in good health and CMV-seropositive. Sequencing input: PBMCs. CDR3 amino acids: CASSIGTTSYNEQFF. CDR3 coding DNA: TGTGCCAGCAGTATCGGGACTACCTCCTACAATGAGCAGTTCTTC.